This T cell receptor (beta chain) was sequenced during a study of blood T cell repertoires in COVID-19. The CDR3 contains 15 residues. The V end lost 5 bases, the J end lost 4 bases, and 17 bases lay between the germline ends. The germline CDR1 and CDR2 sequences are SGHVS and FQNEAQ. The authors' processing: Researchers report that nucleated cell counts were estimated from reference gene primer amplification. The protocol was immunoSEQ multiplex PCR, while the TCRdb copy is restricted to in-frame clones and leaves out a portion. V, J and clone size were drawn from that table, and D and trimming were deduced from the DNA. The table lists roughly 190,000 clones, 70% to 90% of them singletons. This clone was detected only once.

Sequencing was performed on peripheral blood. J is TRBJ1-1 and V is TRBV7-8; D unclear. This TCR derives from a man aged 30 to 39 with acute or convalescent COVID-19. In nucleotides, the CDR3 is TGTGCCAGCAGCCTCCGACGGAGATTAAGCACTGAAGCTTTCTTT. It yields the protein CASSLRRRLSTEAFF.